The rows below give T cell receptor beta chains drawn from one sample of a study of T cell responses to AZD1222 COVID-19 vaccine. Libraries were prepared by immunoSEQ multiplex PCR; TCRdb keeps only in-frame clonotypes and omits some of them. Of about 120,000 clones in the sample, roughly 85% were seen once. This specimen was peripheral blood, taken on day 0 of AZD1222 vaccination. The receptors derive from an adult in good health. CDR3s include the opening cysteine and the closing phenylalanine or tryptophan. The D gene is left open where the match is weak.

cdr3_length,v_call,d_call,j_call,cdr3_nt,cdr3_aa
12,TRBV30,NA,TRBJ1-5,TGTGCCTGGTCGATCGGCAATCAGCCCCAGCATTTT,CAWSIGNQPQHF
13,TRBV19,NA,TRBJ1-1,TGTGCCAGTAGTATAGATGCGGGCACTGAAGCTTTCTTT,CASSIDAGTEAFF
16,TRBV5-6,NA,TRBJ2-1,TGTGCCAGCAGCCCAGGCACAGGGGGGGGTTACAATGAGCAGTTCTTC,CASSPGTGGGYNEQFF
15,TRBV4-2,NA,TRBJ1-6,TGTGCCAGCAGCCAAGGGCAGGGTTATAATTCACCCCTCCACTTT,CASSQGQGYNSPLHF
15,TRBV19,TRBD1,TRBJ1-3,TGTGCCAGTACCCCCCCCGGGACAGGTGGAAACACCATATATTTT,CASTPPGTGGNTIYF
11,TRBV3-1/TRBV3-2,NA,TRBJ1-2,TGTGCCAGCAGCCAAGATGGTGGCTACACCTTC,CASSQDGGYTF
16,TRBV11-2,NA,TRBJ2-1,TGTGCCAGCAACGCCCCGGGACCGTCACGGGGGAATGAGCAGTTCTTC,CASNAPGPSRGNEQFF
16,TRBV3-1/TRBV3-2,NA,TRBJ1-3,TGTGCCAGCAGCCAATACTCCGGGTCCCGGGGAAACACCATATATTTT,CASSQYSGSRGNTIYF
16,TRBV5-5,TRBD2,TRBJ2-3,TGTGCCAGCAGCTTGGTTGTGGGAGGGAGCACAGATACGCAGTATTTT,CASSLVVGGSTDTQYF
16,TRBV7-6,TRBD1,TRBJ2-1,TGTGCCAGCAGCTCCGGCCGGGACAGGGGATACAATGAGCAGTTCTTC,CASSSGRDRGYNEQFF